This T cell receptor (beta chain) stems from a study of OX40 agonist ivuxolimab in advanced cancers. With 5 bases removed from V and 7 bases from J, the gap between germline ends came to 12 bases. CDR3 size: 14 residues. Germline assignment: CDR1 SEHNR and CDR2 FQNEAQ (reference sequence). Repertoires were generated with immunoSEQ multiplex PCR, while TCRdb's copy carries only in-frame clones and drops some. The table has tens of thousands of clones, roughly 84% seen once. The sequences come from CD4+ or CD8+ T cells sorted from blood, collected in a trial of the OX40 agonist ivuxolimab. This clonotype was obtained from an adult with an advanced solid tumor such as melanoma, head and neck, liver or kidney cancer. The rearrangement links TRBV7-9 to TRBJ1-6; possibly TRBD1 for D (6 bases). DNA of the CDR3: TGTGCCAGCAGCGGGGGCTATGGGAATTCACCCCTCCACTTT. Translation: CASSGGYGNSPLHF.